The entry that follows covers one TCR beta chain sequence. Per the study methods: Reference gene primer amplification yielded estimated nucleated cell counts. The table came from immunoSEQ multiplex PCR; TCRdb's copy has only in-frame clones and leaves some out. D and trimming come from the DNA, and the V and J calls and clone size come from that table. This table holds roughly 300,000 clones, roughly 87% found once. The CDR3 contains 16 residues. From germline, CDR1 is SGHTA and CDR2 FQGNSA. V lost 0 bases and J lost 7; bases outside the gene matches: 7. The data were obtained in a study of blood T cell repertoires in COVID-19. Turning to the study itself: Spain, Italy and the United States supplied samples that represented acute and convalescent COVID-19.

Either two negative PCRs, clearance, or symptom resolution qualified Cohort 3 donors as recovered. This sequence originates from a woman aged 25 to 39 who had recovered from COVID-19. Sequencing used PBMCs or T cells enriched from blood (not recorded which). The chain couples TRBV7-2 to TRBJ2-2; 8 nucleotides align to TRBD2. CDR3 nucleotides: TGTGCCAGCAGCTTAGCGAGCGGGGGAGGGAACGGGGAGCTGTTTTTT. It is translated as CASSLASGGGNGELFF.